Listed here are 4 T cell receptor beta chains from one sample, sequenced in a study of cytomegalovirus exposure and HLA in healthy donors. Method: immunoSEQ multiplex PCR; TCRdb's copy keeps in-frame clones and lacks some. The table records 95,000 to 150,000 clones, approximately 90% of them present only once. Sequenced material: PBMCs. The receptors were gathered from a woman aged 18 to 35 in good health and CMV-seropositive.

This clone has just one count. CDR3 bases: TGCGCCAGCAGTGTTCCGGCCCGTCGGGACAGGCTAACCTACGAGCAGTACTTC. Amino acid sequence: CASSVPARRDRLTYEQYF. The chain carries TRBV10-1 and TRBJ2-7; 8 bases are a match to TRBD1. Trimming removed 4 bases from V and 2 bases from J; junction bases left unmatched: 16. CDR1 WNHNN and CDR2 SYGVQD come from the germline V gene (reference sequence). The CDR3 runs to 18 residues.

The chain combines TRBV30 with TRBJ1-1; D is ambiguous. Looked up from germline, CDR1 is GTSNPN and CDR2 is SVGIG (reference sequence). This CDR3 is built from 13 residues. Between the trimmed V and J ends, which lost 0 bases and 2 bases, there was a span of 7 bases. This CDR3 is CAWSVNLNTEAFF. CDR3 DNA: TGTGCCTGGAGTGTTAACCTAAACACTGAAGCTTTCTTT.

The V and J genes are TRBV7-8 and TRBJ1-2; TRBD1 is a possible D gene (5 bases). V lost 5 bases, J lost 3 bases, and 10 bases lay in between. This CDR3 has 13 amino acids. Looked up from germline, CDR1 is SGHVS and CDR2 is FQNEAQ. The CDR3 loop reads CASSRGVDYGYTF. In DNA form, the CDR3 reads TGTGCCAGCAGCAGGGGCGTGGACTATGGCTACACCTTC.

This CDR3 is CASSFSPAGADETQYF. CDR3 DNA: TGTGCCAGCAGCTTTTCCCCAGCAGGGGCGGATGAGACCCAGTACTTC. V is TRBV11-2 and J is TRBJ2-5, with D maybe TRBD1 (6 bases). Trimming stripped 3 bases from V and 5 bases from J, with 19 bases between. This CDR3 spans 16 amino acids. CDR1 SGHAT and CDR2 FQNNGV come from the germline V gene.